The present entry profiles one T cell receptor beta chain with its context. Clones were sequenced by immunoSEQ multiplex PCR, and TCRdb holds only the in-frame ones, with some missing. Altogether 200,000 or so clones are present, 89% being singletons, with the ten largest covering about 6%. The CDR3 consists of 15 residues. CDR1 is MDHEN, CDR2 SYDVKM, per germline. The junction had 5 bases not matched to a gene; V was cut back by 7 bases and J by 0 bases. This sample was included in a study of blood T cell repertoires in COVID-19. Background on the study: Some COVID-19 samples were acute and others convalescent; all came from the United States, Italy and Spain. In each case, the material was cDNA or gDNA derived from T cells, B-cell-depleted T cells, or PBMCs.

This clonotype was obtained from a man aged 55 to 70 who had recovered from COVID-19. Source material: peripheral blood. The rearrangement joins TRBV28 to TRBJ1-5; 8 bases agree with TRBD1. CDR3 bases: TGTGCCAGCATTCGGACAGGGAATAGCAATCAGCCCCAGCATTTT. As protein: CASIRTGNSNQPQHF.